The present T cell receptor (beta chain) was sequenced within a study of T cells in Graves' hyperthyroidism and ophthalmopathy. Regarding the study as a whole: Model predictions of ophthalmopathy came a median approximately 6.5 months before onset.

Graves' hyperthyroidism is called stable when ophthalmopathy does not progress within 18 months. Each patient was aged 18 to 65 and had newly diagnosed hyperthyroidism of under 2 months' duration. Diagnostic decisions used clinical symptoms, serum thyroxine and TRAb, thyroid ultrasound and orbital computed tomography. To note about this clonotype: Its antigen remains unknown.

This CDR3 is built from 19 residues. The ends lost 6 bases at V and 1 base at J; junction bases unmatched: 15. Germline CDR1 MNHEY, CDR2 SVGAGI. RNA transcripts gave rise to amplified TCR beta CDR3 regions. First-round RT-PCR of the TCR CDR3 relied on the HTBI primer set. From the multiplex PCR reads, TCRdb called clonotypes with MiXCR, one entry per CDR3 protein. The sample has nearly 750,000 distinct CDR3 sequences, 30% to 40% seen once; the top ten hold more than 25%. The J gene is TRBJ1-1, the V gene TRBV6-5; the match to TRBD1 covers 12 bases. Sequencing was carried out using blood. The sequence was collected from a woman between 40 and 50 years old with Graves' hyperthyroidism. This CDR3 is CASRPSGGGGQGANTEAFF. CDR3 nucleotides: TGTGCCAGCAGACCATCCGGGGGAGGGGGACAGGGGGCGAACACTGAAGCTTTCTTT.